These 11 T cell receptor beta chains were all obtained from the same sample, sequenced in a study of blood T cells in healthy people across ages. Then a second PCR, running about 6 to 12 cycles, was carried out with a sample-barcoded 5' primer and a J-beta primer mix. TCRdb used MiXCR to reprocess the 5' RACE reads, holding one entry per CDR3 protein. The profile shows 910,000 or so distinct CDR3 sequences, roughly 51% of them singletons. The sequencing sample was made of blood. The receptors shown here come from a woman aged 55-70 years in good health.

The genes are TRBV3-1 and TRBJ2-5; TRBD1 is a possible D gene (6 bases). The J call may not be correct, given that the DNA end is closer to TRBJ2-7. The CDR3 runs to 13 residues. Germline V gene sequence: CDR1 LGHDT, CDR2 YNNKEL (reference sequence). Here the CDR3 DNA reads TGTGCCAGCAGCCAGCAGCTGACAGGCGAGCAGTACTTC. Translation gives CASSQQLTGEQYF.

The J gene is TRBJ2-3, the V gene TRBV28; 13 nucleotides agree with TRBD2. V lost 6 bases, J lost 0 bases, and 12 bases stayed unmatched. This CDR3 region has 19 residues. CDR1 MDHEN and CDR2 SYDVKM come from the germline V gene. The CDR3 DNA is TGTGCCAGCAGCAGTCAAGGACTAGCGGGAGAGACTAGCACAGATACGCAGTATTTT. It specifies CASSSQGLAGETSTDTQYF.

The V call is TRBV28, the J call TRBJ1-2, with a tentative D call TRBD1 (6 bases). The germline V gene encodes CDR1 MDHEN and CDR2 SYDVKM. With 6 bases removed from V and 7 bases from J, the gap between germline ends came to 15 bases. The CDR3 has 13 residues. The chain's CDR3 is CASSRAGASGYTF. Written as DNA, the CDR3 is TGTGCCAGCAGCAGGGCGGGGGCAAGTGGCTACACCTTC.

This clonotype was detected a few times. The chain recombines TRBV7-3 with TRBJ2-5; TRBD2 agrees at 12 bases. Germline lookup yields CDR1 SGHTA and CDR2 FQGTGA. With 2 bases clipped from V and 4 bases from J, the junction kept 8 bases outside the gene matches. The CDR3 has 17 amino acids. Here the CDR3 reads CASSLFQTSGGGETQYF. CDR3 nucleotides: TGTGCCAGCAGCTTATTCCAGACTAGCGGGGGTGGAGAGACCCAGTACTTC.

This clonotype was seen only a few times. The gene calls are TRBV29-1 and TRBJ2-7; D could derive from TRBD1 or TRBD2 (5 bases each). Germline CDR1 reads SQVTM; CDR2 reads ANQGSEA. The CDR3 is made up of 13 amino acids. V was pared by 4 bases and J by 3 bases, with 13 bases between. CDR3 DNA sequence: TGCAGCGTTGTGGGGACCCTATTCTACGAGCAGTACTTC. The encoded protein is CSVVGTLFYEQYF.

In this sample, this clonotype turned up once. This sequence joins TRBV29-1 and TRBJ2-7; 7 bases line up with TRBD1. Germline-derived CDR1 and CDR2 are SQVTM and ANQGSEA. The CDR3 extends over 13 amino acids. J gave up 3 bases and V 4 bases, and 6 bases lay outside the gene matches. The CDR3 protein is CSVGQGLLYEQYF. The CDR3 coding sequence is TGCAGCGTTGGACAGGGCCTTCTCTACGAGCAGTACTTC.

The chain has TRBV20-1 and TRBJ2-2; D is uncertain. The germline gives CDR1 DFQATT, CDR2 SNEGSKA (reference sequence). V dropped 0 bases and J dropped 8 bases, with 10 bases sitting between them. There are 13 residues in the CDR3. The CDR3 region is CSARDPKAGELFF. The CDR3 nucleotides are TGCAGTGCTAGAGATCCTAAGGCTGGGGAGCTGTTTTTT.

CDR3 amino acids: CASSFAAGELFF. For the CDR3, the DNA is TGCGCCAGCAGCTTCGCCGCCGGGGAGCTGTTTTTT. The chain couples TRBV5-1 to TRBJ2-2, with D unclear. The V gene's germline CDR1 is SGHRS and CDR2 YFSETQ. Trimming left V 2 bases short and J 6 bases short, with 5 bases between. The CDR3 extends over 12 amino acids.

This chain connects TRBV24-1 to TRBJ2-5; D is possibly TRBD1 or TRBD2 (5 bases each). Matching the DNA end better, TRBJ2-7 makes the J call doubtful. CDR1 is KGHDR and CDR2 is SFDVKD in the germline V gene. CDR3 length: 14 amino acids. The CDR3 spells CATSDGTAGDEQYF. DNA for the CDR3: TGTGCCACCAGTGACGGGACGGCCGGGGACGAGCAGTACTTC.

The chain combines TRBV7-7 with TRBJ2-2, with D uncertain. V was clipped by 1 base and J by 8 bases, with 8 bases between them. The CDR3 has 13 amino acids. Germline V gives CDR1 SSHAT, CDR2 FNYEAQ (reference sequence). The DNA for the CDR3 is TGTGCCAGCAGCTTAGATTCCCTAGGGGAGCTGTTTTTT. Translated, it gives CASSLDSLGELFF. The full variable domain, its missing parts supplied by reference TRBV7-7 and TRBJ2-2, is GAGVSQSPRYKVTKRGQDVTLRCDPISSHATLYWYQQALGQGPEFLTYFNYEAQPDKSGLPSDRFSAERPEGSISTLTIQRTEQRDSAMYRCASSLDSLGELFFGEGSRLTVL.

The V and J genes are TRBV6-2 or TRBV6-3 and TRBJ2-7; D remains unclear. The CDR3 has 12 residues. V gave up 6 bases and J gave up 4 bases, with 10 bases separating them. Germline loops: CDR1 MNHEY, CDR2 SVGEGT. Here the CDR3 DNA reads TGTGCCAGCAGAACCGACTTTTACGAGCAGTACTTC. This gives the protein CASRTDFYEQYF.